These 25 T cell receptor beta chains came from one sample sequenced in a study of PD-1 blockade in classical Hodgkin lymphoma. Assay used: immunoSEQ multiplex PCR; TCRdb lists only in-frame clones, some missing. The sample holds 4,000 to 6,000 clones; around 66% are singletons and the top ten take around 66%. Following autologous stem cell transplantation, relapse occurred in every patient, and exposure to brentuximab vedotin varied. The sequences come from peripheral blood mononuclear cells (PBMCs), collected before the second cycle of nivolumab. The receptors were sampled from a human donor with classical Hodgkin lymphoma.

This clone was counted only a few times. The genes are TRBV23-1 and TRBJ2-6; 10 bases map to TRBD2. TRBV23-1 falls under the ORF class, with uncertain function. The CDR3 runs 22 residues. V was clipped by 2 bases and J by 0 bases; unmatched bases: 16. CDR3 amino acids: CASSQSQASGGKPTSGANVLTF. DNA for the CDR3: TGCGCCAGCAGTCAAAGTCAGGCTAGCGGGGGCAAACCAACCTCTGGGGCCAACGTCCTGACTTTC.

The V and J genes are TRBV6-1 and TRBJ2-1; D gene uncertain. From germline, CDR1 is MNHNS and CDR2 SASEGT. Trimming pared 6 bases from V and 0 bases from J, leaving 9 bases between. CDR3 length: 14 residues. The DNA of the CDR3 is TGTGCCAGCAGCCCGTCGAGCTCCTACAATGAGCAGTTCTTC. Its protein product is CASSPSSSYNEQFF.

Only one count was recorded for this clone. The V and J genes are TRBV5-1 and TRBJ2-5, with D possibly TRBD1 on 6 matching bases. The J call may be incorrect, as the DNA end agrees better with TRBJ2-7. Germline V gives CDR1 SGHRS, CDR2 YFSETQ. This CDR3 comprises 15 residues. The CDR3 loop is CASSLSQGTLYEQYF. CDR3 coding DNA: TGCGCCAGCAGCTTGTCGCAGGGGACCCTCTACGAGCAGTACTTC.

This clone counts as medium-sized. The CDR3 reads CASSSDPGLPSAYF. The CDR3 nucleotides are TGCGCCAGCAGCTCGGACCCGGGACTACCTAGCGCGTATTTT. The rearrangement joins TRBV5-1 to TRBJ2-3, with 7 bases identical to TRBD2. The ends lost 3 bases at V and 14 bases at J; junction bases unmatched: 15. The length of the CDR3 is 14 residues. The germline gives CDR1 SGHRS, CDR2 YFSETQ. Full variable domain (rest looked up from reference TRBV5-1 and TRBJ2-3): KAGVTQTPRYLIKTRGQQVTLSCSPISGHRSVSWYQQTPGQGLQFLFEYFSETQRNKGNFPGRFSGRQFSNSRSEMNVSTLELGDSALYLCASSSDPGLPSAYFGPGTRLTVL.

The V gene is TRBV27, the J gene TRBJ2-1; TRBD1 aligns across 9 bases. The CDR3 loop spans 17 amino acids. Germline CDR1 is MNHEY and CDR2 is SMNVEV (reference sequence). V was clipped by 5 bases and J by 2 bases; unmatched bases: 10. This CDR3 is CASSAGPGQGTYNEQFF. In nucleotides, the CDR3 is TGTGCCAGCAGTGCAGGGCCGGGACAGGGTACCTACAATGAGCAGTTCTTC.

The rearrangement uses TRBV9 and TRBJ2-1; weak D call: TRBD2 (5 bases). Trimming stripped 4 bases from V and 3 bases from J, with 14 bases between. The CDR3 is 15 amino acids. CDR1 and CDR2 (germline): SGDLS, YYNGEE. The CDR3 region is CASSPGFESYNEQFF. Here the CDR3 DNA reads TGTGCCAGCAGCCCGGGATTCGAGAGCTACAATGAGCAGTTCTTC. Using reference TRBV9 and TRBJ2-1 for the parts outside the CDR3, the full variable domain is DSGVTQTPKHLITATGQRVTLRCSPRSGDLSVYWYQQSLDQGLQFLIQYYNGEERAKGNILERFSAQQFPDLHSELNLSSLELGDSALYFCASSPGFESYNEQFFGPGTRLTVL.

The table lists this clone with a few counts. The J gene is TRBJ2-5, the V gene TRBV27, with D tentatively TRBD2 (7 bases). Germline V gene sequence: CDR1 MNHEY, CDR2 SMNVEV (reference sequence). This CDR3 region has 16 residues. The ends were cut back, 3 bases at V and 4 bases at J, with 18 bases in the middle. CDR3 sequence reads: CASSFGGGGAGETQYF. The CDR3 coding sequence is TGTGCCAGCAGTTTTGGGGGGGGGGGCGCAGGAGAGACCCAGTACTTC.

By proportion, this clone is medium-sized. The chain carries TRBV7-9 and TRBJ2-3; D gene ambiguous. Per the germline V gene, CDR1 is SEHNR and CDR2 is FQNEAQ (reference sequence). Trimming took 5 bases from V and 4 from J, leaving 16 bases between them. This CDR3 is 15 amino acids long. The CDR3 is CASSPAHATADTQYF. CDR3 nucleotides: TGTGCCAGCAGCCCGGCCCACGCGACGGCAGATACGCAGTATTTT.

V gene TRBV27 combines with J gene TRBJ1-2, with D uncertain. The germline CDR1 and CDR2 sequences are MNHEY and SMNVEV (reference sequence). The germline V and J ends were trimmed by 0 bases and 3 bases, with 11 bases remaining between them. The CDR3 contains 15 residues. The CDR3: CASSLSGRPDYGYTF. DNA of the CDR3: TGTGCCAGCAGTTTATCGGGCAGGCCAGACTATGGCTACACCTTC.

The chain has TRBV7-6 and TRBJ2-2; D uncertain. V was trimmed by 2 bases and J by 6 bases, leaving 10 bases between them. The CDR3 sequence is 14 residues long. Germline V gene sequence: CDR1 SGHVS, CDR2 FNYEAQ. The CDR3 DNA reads TGTGCCAGCAGCTTATGGAGCTCGGCCGGGGAGCTGTTTTTT. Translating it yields CASSLWSSAGELFF.

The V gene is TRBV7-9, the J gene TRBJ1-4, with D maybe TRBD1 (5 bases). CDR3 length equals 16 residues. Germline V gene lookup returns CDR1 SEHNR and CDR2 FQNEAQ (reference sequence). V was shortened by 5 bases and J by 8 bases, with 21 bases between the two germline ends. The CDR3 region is CASSHRRGDSYEKLFF. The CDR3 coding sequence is TGTGCCAGCAGCCATAGAAGGGGCGATAGTTACGAAAAACTGTTTTTT.

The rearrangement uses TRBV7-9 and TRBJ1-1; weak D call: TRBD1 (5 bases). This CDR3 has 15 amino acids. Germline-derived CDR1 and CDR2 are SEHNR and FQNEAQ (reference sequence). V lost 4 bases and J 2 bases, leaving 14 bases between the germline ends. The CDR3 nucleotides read TGTGCCAGCAGCTCCCTGGAAACAGGAAACACTGAAGCTTTCTTT. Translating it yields CASSSLETGNTEAFF.

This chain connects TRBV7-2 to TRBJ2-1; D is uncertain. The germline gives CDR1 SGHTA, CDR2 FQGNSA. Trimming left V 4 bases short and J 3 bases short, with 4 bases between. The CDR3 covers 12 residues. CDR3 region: CASSWGYNEQFF. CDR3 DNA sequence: TGTGCCAGCAGCTGGGGCTACAATGAGCAGTTCTTC.

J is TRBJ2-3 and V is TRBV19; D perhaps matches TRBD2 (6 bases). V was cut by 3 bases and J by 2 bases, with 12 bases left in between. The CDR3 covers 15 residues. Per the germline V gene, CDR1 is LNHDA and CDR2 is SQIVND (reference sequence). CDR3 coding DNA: TGTGCCAGTAGTATCGGGACTGAATACACAGATACGCAGTATTTT. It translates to CASSIGTEYTDTQYF.

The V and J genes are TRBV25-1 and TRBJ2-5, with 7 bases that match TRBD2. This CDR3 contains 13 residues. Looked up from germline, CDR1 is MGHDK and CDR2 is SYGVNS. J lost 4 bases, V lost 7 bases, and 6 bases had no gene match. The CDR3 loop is CASTAGDSETQYF. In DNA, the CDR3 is TGTGCCAGCACCGCGGGGGATTCAGAGACCCAGTACTTC.

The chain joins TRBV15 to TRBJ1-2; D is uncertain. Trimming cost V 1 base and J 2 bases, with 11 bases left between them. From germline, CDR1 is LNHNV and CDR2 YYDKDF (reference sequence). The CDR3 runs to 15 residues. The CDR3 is CATSRVSGENYGYTF. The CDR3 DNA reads TGTGCCACCAGCAGAGTCTCGGGAGAGAACTATGGCTACACCTTC. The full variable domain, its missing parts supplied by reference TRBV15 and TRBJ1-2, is DAMVIQNPRYQVTQFGKPVTLSCSQTLNHNVMYWYQQKSSQAPKLLFHYYDKDFNNEADTPDNFQSRRPNTSFCFLDIRSPGLGDTAMYLCATSRVSGENYGYTFGSGTRLTVV.

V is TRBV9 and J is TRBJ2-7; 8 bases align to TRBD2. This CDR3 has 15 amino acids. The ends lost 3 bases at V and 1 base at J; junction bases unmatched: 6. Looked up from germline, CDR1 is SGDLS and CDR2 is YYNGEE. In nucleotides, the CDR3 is TGTGCCAGCAGCGCAAGCGGGAGTGGGTCCTACGAGCAGTACTTC. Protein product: CASSASGSGSYEQYF.

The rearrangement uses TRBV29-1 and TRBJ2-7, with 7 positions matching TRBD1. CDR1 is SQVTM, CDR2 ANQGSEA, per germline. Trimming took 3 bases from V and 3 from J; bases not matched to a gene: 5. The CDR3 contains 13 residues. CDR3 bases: TGCAGCGTTGAGACGGACAGGAGCTACGAGCAGTACTTC. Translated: CSVETDRSYEQYF.

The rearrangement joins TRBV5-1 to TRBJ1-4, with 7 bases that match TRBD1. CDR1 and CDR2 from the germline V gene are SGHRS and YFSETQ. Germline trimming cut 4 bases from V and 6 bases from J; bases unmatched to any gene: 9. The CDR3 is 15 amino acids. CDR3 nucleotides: TGCGCCAGCAGCCAGACAGGGAGACAAGATGAAAAACTGTTTTTT. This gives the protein CASSQTGRQDEKLFF.

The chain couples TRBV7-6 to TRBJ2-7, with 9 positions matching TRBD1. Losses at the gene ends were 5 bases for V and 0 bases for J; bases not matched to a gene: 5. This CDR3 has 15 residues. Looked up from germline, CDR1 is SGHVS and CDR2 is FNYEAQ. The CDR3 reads CASSPTGGSSYEQYF. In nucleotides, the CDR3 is TGTGCCAGCAGCCCGACAGGGGGGAGCTCCTACGAGCAGTACTTC. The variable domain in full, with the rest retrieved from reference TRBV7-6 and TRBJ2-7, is GAGVSQSPRYKVTKRGQDVALRCDPISGHVSLYWYRQALGQGPEFLTYFNYEAQQDKSGLPNDRFSAERPEGSISTLTIQRTEQRDSAMYRCASSPTGGSSYEQYFGPGTRLTVT.

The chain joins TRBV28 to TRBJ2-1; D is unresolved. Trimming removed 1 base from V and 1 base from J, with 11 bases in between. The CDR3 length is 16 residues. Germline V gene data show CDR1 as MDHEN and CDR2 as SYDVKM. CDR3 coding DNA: TGTGCCAGCAGTTTATCGGACGGGCCTTCCTACAATGAGCAGTTCTTC. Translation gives CASSLSDGPSYNEQFF.

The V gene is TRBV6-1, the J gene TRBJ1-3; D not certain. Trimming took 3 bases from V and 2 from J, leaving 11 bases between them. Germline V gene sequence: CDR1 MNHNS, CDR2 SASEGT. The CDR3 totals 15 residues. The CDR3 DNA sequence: TGTGCCAGCAGTGATGCCGGACTGACTGGAAACACCATATATTTT. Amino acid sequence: CASSDAGLTGNTIYF.

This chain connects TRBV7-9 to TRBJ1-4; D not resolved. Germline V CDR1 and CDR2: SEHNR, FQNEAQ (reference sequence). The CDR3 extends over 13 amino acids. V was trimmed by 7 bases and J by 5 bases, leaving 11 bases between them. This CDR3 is CASTSFRNEKLFF. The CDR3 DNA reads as TGTGCCAGCACGTCGTTTAGAAATGAAAAACTGTTTTTT.

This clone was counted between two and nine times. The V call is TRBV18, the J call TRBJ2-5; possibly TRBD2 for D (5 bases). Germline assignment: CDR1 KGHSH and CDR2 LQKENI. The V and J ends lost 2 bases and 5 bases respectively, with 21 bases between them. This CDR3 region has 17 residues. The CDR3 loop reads CASSPVGSGVFGETQYF. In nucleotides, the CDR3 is TGTGCCAGCTCACCAGTGGGAAGCGGCGTATTTGGGGAGACCCAGTACTTC.

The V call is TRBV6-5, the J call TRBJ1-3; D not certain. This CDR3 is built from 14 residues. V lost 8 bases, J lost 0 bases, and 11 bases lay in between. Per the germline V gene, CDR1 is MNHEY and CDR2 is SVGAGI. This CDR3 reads CASRPILSGNTIYF. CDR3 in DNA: TGTGCCAGCCGCCCGATACTCTCTGGAAACACCATATATTTT.